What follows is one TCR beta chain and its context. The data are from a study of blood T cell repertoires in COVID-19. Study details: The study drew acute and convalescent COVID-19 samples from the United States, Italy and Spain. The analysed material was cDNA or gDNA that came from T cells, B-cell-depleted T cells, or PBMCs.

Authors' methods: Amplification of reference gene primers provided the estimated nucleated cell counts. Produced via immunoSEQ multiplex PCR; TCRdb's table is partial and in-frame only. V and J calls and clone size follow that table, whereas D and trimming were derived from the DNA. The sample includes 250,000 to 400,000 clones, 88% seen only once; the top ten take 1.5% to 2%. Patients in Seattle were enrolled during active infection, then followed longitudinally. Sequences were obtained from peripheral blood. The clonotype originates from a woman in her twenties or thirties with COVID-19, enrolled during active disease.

CDR3 sequence reads: CASSPGTKNNQPQHF. DNA for the CDR3: TGTGCCAGCTCTCCCGGGACAAAAAACAATCAGCCCCAGCATTTT. V gene TRBV27 combines with J gene TRBJ1-5; perhaps TRBD1 as D (6 bases). The V end was cut by 8 bases, the J end by 3 bases, with 17 bases between. The germline V gene has CDR1 MNHEY and CDR2 SMNVEV (reference sequence). The CDR3 is 15 amino acids.